The clone carrying this TCR beta chain was observed a few times. This record comes from a study of sequential checkpoint blockade in melanoma. As for the study in general: Randomization was 1:1 between first-line nivolumab→ipilimumab and ipilimumab→nivolumab. After both sequences, patients received maintenance nivolumab.

The CDR3 has 15 residues. With 3 bases clipped from V and 8 bases from J, the junction kept 7 bases outside the gene matches. CDR1 is SEHNR, CDR2 FQNEAQ, per germline (reference sequence). Measured with immunoSEQ multiplex PCR; TCRdb has only the in-frame clones, and not every one. The sample includes approximately 11,000 clones, just under 75% seen only once; the top ten take about a sixth. Treatment: randomized to nivolumab then ipilimumab (arm A) or the reverse (arm B). None of the patients previously received DNA-damaging chemotherapy. This receptor was taken from a human donor with melanoma. V gene TRBV7-9 combines with J gene TRBJ1-6, with 7 bases aligning to TRBD1. The sample was CD8+ T cells sorted from blood (inferred from file names), taken from a patient given nivolumab and ipilimumab in sequence. The CDR3 is CASSFPAGGDSPLHF. The CDR3 bases are TGTGCCAGCAGCTTCCCGGCAGGGGGAGATTCACCCCTCCACTTT.